Below, 9 T cell receptor beta chains from the same sample are listed, as sequenced in a study of shared clonotypes between healthy human individuals. Cells designated naive CD8 were CD45RO-negative and were positively selected for CCR7, with terminally differentiated effector memory CD45RA+ cells excluded. Profiled with immunoSEQ multiplex PCR; TCRdb holds only in-frame clones, not every one. The sample contains some 600,000 clones, approximately 96% of which appear only once. Sequencing was carried out using naive CD8+ T cells sorted from blood. These TCRs come from a woman in her 30s in good health.

The chain is built from TRBV18 and TRBJ1-1; 10 bases agree with TRBD1. The CDR3 spans 15 residues. CDR1 and CDR2 from the germline V gene are KGHSH and LQKENI. The trim removed 6 bases at V and 0 bases at J, leaving 4 bases unmatched. The CDR3 sequence: CASSGTGEMNTEAFF. The DNA of the CDR3 is TGTGCCAGCTCCGGGACAGGGGAAATGAACACTGAAGCTTTCTTT.

The V and J genes are TRBV28 and TRBJ2-7, with 13 bases fitting TRBD2. Germline CDR1 and CDR2: MDHEN and SYDVKM. The CDR3 loop spans 16 amino acids. V lost 5 bases, J lost 3 bases, and 7 bases stayed unmatched. The DNA of the CDR3 is TGTGCCAGCAGTGGTGGACTAGCGGGGGTACTCTACGAGCAGTACTTC. Translated, it gives CASSGGLAGVLYEQYF. Looking up the rest from reference TRBV28 and TRBJ2-7 gives the full variable domain: DVKVTQSSRYLVKRTGEKVFLECVQDMDHENMFWYRQDPGLGLRLIYFSYDVKMKEKGDIPEGYSVSREKKERFSLILESASTNQTSMYLCASSGGLAGVLYEQYFGPGTRLTVT.

This clone was seen a handful of times. The J gene is TRBJ1-2, the V gene TRBV6-1; 10 bases agree with TRBD1. This CDR3 contains 16 residues. Germline V gives CDR1 MNHNS, CDR2 SASEGT. The J segment lost 6 bases and the V segment lost 1 base, leaving 8 bases of the junction unmatched. The CDR3, as DNA: TGTGCCAGCAGTGAAGGGTGGGACAGGGGACGAAATGGCTACACCTTC. Amino acid sequence: CASSEGWDRGRNGYTF.

There are a few counts of this clone. The chain is built from TRBV28 and TRBJ1-5; TRBD1 matches 8 bases. The CDR3 covers 15 residues. Per the germline V gene, CDR1 is MDHEN and CDR2 is SYDVKM. The ends lost 6 bases at V and 4 bases at J; junction bases unmatched: 8. CDR3 in DNA: TGTGCCAGCAGCCTGACAGGGGCTCAGAATCAGCCCCAGCATTTT. This sequence encodes CASSLTGAQNQPQHF.

The genes are TRBV18 and TRBJ2-7, with D unresolved. V lost 3 bases and J 1 base, leaving 7 bases between the germline ends. The CDR3 length is 13 residues. From germline, CDR1 is KGHSH and CDR2 LQKENI. The CDR3 here is CASSPVGSYEQYF. The CDR3 nucleotides are TGTGCCAGCTCACCGGTAGGTTCCTACGAGCAGTACTTC.

V and J are TRBV5-1 and TRBJ2-3; 8 bases match TRBD2. V shed 10 bases, J shed 4 bases, and the junction held 8 bases outside the gene matches. The CDR3 consists of 13 residues. Germline CDR1 and CDR2: SGHRS and YFSETQ. This chain's CDR3 is CASSAGVADTQYF. CDR3 DNA sequence: TGCGCCTCCTCAGCGGGAGTAGCAGATACGCAGTATTTT.

V and J are TRBV14 and TRBJ2-6; D is ambiguous. The V end was cut by 4 bases, the J end by 2 bases, with 0 bases between. This CDR3 has 12 amino acids. Per germline, CDR1 SGHDN and CDR2 FVKESK. The CDR3: CASSPGANVLTF. CDR3 nucleotide sequence: TGTGCCAGCAGCCCTGGGGCCAACGTCCTGACTTTC.

The J gene is TRBJ2-2, the V gene TRBV9; 7 bases map to TRBD1. The V and J ends lost 0 bases and 5 bases, in that order; junction bases with no gene match: 7. Germline assignment: CDR1 SGDLS and CDR2 YYNGEE. The CDR3 sequence is 16 residues long. This CDR3 is CASSVAGTVTTGELFF. The CDR3, as DNA: TGTGCCAGCAGCGTAGCCGGGACAGTAACTACCGGGGAGCTGTTTTTT.

The chain combines TRBV6-1 with TRBJ2-7; 8 bases are shared with TRBD1. Germline V gene sequence: CDR1 MNHNS, CDR2 SASEGT. The CDR3 runs to 15 residues. With V trimmed by 10 bases and J by 4 bases, 15 bases remained unmatched. CDR3 residues: CANHLPGQETYEQYF. The CDR3 region has the DNA TGTGCCAACCATCTTCCGGGACAGGAGACTTACGAGCAGTACTTC.